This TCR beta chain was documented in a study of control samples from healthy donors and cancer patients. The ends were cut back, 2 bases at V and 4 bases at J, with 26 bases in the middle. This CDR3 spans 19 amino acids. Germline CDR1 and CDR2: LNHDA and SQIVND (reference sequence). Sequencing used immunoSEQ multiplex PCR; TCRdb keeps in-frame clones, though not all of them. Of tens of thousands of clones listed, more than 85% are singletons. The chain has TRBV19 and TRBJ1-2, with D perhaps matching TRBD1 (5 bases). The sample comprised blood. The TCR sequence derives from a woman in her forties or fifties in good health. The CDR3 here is CASSIKAPRHGQGGYGYTF. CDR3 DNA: TGTGCCAGTAGTATAAAGGCCCCGAGGCACGGGCAGGGAGGCTATGGCTACACCTTC.